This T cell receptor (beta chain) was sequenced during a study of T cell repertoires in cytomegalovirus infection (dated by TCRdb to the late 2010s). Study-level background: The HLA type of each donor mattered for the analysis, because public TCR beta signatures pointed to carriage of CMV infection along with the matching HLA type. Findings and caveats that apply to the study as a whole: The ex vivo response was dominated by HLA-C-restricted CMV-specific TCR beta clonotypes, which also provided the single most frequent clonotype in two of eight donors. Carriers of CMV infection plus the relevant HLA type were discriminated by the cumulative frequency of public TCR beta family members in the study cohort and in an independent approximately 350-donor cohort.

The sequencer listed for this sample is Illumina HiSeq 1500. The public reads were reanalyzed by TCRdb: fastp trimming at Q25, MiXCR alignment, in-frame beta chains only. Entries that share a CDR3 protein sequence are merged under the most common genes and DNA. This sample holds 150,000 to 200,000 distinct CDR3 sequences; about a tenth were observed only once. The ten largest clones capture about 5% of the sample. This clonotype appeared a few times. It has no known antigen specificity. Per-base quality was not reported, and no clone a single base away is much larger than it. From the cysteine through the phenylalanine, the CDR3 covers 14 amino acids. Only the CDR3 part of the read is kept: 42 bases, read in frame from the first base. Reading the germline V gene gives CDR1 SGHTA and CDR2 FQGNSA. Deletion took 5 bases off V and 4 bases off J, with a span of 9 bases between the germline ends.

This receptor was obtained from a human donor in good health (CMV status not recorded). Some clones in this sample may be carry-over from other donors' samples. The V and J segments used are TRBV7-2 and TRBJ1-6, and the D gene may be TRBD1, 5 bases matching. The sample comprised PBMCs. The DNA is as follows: TGTGCCAGCAGCCTGGGGCGGTATAATTCACCCCTCCACTTT. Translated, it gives CASSLGRYNSPLHF. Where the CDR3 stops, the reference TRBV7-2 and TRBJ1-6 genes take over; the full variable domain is GAGVSQSPSNKVTEKGKDVELRCDPISGHTALYWYRQSLGQGLEFLIYFQGNSAPDKSGLPSDRFSAERTGGSVSTLTIQRTQQEDSAVYLCASSLGRYNSPLHFGNGTRLTVT.